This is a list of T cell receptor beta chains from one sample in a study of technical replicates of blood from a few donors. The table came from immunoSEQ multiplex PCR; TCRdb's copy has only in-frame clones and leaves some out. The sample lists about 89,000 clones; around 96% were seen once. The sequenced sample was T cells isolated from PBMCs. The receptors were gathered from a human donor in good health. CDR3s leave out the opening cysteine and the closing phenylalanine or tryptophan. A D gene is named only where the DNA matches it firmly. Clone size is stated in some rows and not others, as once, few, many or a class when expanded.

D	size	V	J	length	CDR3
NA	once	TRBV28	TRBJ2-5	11	ASNNRGGETQY
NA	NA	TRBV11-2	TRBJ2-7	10	ASSHTGNEQY
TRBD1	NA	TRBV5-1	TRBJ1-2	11	ASSLGTGEGYT
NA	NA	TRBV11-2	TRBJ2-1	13	ASSLDRIAVNEQF
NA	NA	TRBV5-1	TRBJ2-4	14	ASSLGDRSLINIQY
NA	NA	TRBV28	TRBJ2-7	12	ASRKAGAAYEQY
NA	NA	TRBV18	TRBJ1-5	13	ASSPTVESNQPQH
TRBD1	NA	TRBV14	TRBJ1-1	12	ASSPATGSTEAF
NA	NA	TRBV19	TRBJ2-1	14	ASSSFGSTRKNEQF
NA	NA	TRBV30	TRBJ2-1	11	AWNFFGSQGFF
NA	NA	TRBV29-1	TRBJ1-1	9	SGVFSGDAF
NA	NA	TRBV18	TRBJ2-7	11	ASSQAYPYEQY
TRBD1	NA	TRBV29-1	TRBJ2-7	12	SVARDRGSYEQY
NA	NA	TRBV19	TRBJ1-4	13	ASSQRPVRGEKLF
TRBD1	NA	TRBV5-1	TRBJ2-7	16	ASSLAQGQGLVVYEQY
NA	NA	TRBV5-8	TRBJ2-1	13	ASSFAGVLYNEQF
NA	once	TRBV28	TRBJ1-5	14	ASSLRGGYSNQPQH
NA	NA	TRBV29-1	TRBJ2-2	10	SVGPGTGELF
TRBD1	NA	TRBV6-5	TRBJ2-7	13	ASSYYTGVGYEQY
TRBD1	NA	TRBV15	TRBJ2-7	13	ATSRVRGQGSEQY
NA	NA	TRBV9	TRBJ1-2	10	ASSQTAYGYT
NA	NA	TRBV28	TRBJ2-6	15	ASSLVGGGSGANVLT
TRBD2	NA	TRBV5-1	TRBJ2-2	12	ASSASGGSGELF
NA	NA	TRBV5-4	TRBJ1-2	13	ASGTETTALYGYT